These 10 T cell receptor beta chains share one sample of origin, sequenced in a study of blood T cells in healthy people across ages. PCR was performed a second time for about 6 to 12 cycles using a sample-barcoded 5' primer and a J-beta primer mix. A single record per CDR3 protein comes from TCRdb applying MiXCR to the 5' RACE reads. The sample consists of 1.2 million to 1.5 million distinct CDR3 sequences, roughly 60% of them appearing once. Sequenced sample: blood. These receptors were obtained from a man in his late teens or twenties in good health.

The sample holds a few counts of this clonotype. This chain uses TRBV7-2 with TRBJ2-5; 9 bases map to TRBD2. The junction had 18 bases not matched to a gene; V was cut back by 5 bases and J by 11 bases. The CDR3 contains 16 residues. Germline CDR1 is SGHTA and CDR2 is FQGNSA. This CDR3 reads CASSPLTLGGGDVQYF. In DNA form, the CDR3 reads TGTGCCAGCAGCCCCCTCACCTTAGGCGGGGGGGATGTGCAGTACTTC.

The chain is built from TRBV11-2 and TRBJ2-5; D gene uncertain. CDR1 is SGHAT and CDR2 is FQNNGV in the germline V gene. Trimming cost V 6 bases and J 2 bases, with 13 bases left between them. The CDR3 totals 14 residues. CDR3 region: CASSSGSRQETQYF. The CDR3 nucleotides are TGTGCCAGCAGTTCCGGAAGCCGGCAAGAGACCCAGTACTTC.

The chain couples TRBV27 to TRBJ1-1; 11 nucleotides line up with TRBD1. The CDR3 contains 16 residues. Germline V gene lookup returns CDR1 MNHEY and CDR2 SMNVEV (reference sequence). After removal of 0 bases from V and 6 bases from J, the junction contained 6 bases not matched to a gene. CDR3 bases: TGTGCCAGCAGTTTATCTCTCGGACAGGGGGCTGCTGAAGCTTTCTTT. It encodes CASSLSLGQGAAEAFF.

The CDR3 protein is CASSTSGLAGEGDTQYF. As DNA, the CDR3 is TGTGCCAGCAGTACCTCGGGACTAGCGGGAGAGGGGGATACGCAGTATTTT. The chain recombines TRBV6-5 with TRBJ2-3; 14 positions match TRBD2. CDR1 MNHEY and CDR2 SVGAGI come from the germline V gene. This CDR3 comprises 17 residues. J was trimmed by 6 bases and V by 5 bases; bases with no gene match: 10.

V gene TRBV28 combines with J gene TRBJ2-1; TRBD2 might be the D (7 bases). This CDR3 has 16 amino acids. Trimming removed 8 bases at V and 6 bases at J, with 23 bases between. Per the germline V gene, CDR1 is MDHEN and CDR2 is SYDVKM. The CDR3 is CASQLPGEGVINEQFF. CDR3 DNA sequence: TGTGCCAGCCAACTCCCGGGGGAGGGGGTGATCAATGAGCAGTTCTTC.

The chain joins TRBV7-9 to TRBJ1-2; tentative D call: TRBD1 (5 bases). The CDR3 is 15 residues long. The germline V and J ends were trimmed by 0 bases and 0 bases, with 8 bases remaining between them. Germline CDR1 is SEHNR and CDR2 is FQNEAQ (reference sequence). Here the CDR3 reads CASSLARDANYGYTF. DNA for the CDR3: TGTGCCAGCAGCTTAGCGCGGGACGCTAACTATGGCTACACCTTC.

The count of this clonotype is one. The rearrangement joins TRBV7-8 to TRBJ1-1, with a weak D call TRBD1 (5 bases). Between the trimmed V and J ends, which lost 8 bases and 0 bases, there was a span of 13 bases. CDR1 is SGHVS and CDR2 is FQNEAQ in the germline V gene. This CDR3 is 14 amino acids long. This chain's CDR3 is CASGSRVLNTEAFF. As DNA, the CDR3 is TGTGCCAGCGGGTCCAGGGTTCTGAACACTGAAGCTTTCTTT. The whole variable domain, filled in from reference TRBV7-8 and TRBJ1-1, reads GAGVSQSPRYKVAKRGQDVALRCDPISGHVSLFWYQQALGQGPEFLTYFQNEAQLDKSGLPSDRFFAERPEGSVSTLKIQRTQQEDSAVYLCASGSRVLNTEAFFGQGTRLTVV.

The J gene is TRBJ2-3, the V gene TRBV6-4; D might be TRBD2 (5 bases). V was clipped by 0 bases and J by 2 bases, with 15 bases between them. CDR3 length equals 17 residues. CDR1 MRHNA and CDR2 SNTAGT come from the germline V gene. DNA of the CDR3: TGTGCCAGCAGTGACTCCCCCGCGGGCTGCTTCACAGATACGCAGTATTTT. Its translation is CASSDSPAGCFTDTQYF.

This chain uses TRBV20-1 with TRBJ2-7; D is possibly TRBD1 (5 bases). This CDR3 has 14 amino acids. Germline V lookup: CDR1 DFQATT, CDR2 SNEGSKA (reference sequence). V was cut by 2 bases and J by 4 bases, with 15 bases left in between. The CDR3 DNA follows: TGCAGTGCTAGAAAGGATGGTGGGGCTTACGAGCAGTACTTC. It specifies CSARKDGGAYEQYF.

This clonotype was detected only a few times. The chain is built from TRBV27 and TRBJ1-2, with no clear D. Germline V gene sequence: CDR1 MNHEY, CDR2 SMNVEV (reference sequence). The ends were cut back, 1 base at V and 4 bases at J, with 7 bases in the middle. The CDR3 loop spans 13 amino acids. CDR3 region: CASSLYGLYGYTF. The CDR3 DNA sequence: TGTGCCAGCAGTTTATACGGGCTCTATGGCTACACCTTC.